This TCR beta chain came from a study of cytomegalovirus exposure and HLA in healthy donors. Both 60 Vbeta primers and 13 Jbeta primers went into the PCR. Only in-frame clones appear in the TCRdb table, and some are missing; sequencing was by immunoSEQ multiplex PCR. Here the sample spans roughly 150,000 clones, around 85% being singletons. The CDR3 spans 11 residues. Germline CDR1 DFQATT, CDR2 SNEGSKA (reference sequence). The V end was cut by 6 bases, the J end by 7 bases, with 13 bases between. The source of this sequence is a male donor in good health and CMV-seronegative. V usage is TRBV20-1 and J usage is TRBJ2-7, with TRBD2 as a possible D gene (6 bases). The specimen was PBMCs. The CDR3 is CSAPGVWEQYF. DNA for the CDR3: TGCAGTGCCCCGGGGGTGTGGGAGCAGTACTTC.